This T cell receptor beta chain is drawn from a study of blood T cells in healthy people across ages (dated by TCRdb to about 2015). With respect to the entire study: In model experiments, roughly one uniquely barcoded TCR beta cDNA molecule per two T cells was captured by template switching. Age-related changes in TCR beta repertoire diversity were measured in the study by deep sequencing normalized with unique cDNA molecular identifiers. Four age groups were formed from the donors: young (average about 15 years), middle-aged (less than 40), aged (around 68) and long-lived (about 80). To avoid experimental bias, donors of different ages were randomly spread across the sequencing lanes. Using the same blood draw, the study looked at two additional independent replicas of 1 million unique cDNA reads for two donors, one aged 18 to 30 and the other aged 80 or older. General conclusions and limits of the study: Observed TCR beta diversity correlated strongly with the percentage of naive T cells measured by flow cytometry. Conclusive comparison of naive and antigen-experienced compartments was prevented by the profiling of bulk unsorted PBMCs. Compared with the aged group, the long-lived group had more naive CD4+ T cells, fewer expanded clones and increased TCR diversity, suggesting age selection. Because the CMV infection status of the donors was unknown, age-related changes in expanded clonotypes may potentially have been confounded. As age increased, observed TCR beta diversity per million T cells dropped in a roughly linear way, and a significant reduction was already evident by age 40. Total diversity estimates from one million sequenced T cells were considered lower bounds and underestimates.

Receptor libraries were prepared by 5' RACE. Sequencing relied on an Illumina HiSeq 2500. The second PCR ran for roughly 7 to 12 cycles and used a J-beta primer mix along with a sample-barcoded 5' primer. Each TCR beta cDNA molecule received a unique molecular identifier from a template-switch 5' adaptor carrying 12 random nucleotides. At least 2.5 million CDR3-containing paired-end reads were obtained from each sample. First-strand cDNA synthesis was performed from all RNA using the Mint cDNA synthesis kit, with priming by a TRBC-specific oligonucleotide. All cDNA was treated with uracil-DNA glycosylase and then went through a first 18-cycle PCR with the universal primers M1SS and BC2_uni_R. The study's own analysis went as follows. Each sample was normalized by randomly selecting 1 million high-quality reads, each carrying a distinct molecular identifier. Reads with shared molecular identifiers were discarded instead of being binned into consensus sequences. MiTCR, run with a Q25 quality threshold and the strictest error-elimination algorithm, handled CDR3 identification, clonotype clustering and error correction. A nonparametric unseen species model with Euler transformation was used to estimate a lower bound on total TCR beta diversity. TCRdb took the public reads, trimmed them with fastp at Q25, ran MiXCR for clone calling and kept in-frame beta chains. CDR3 protein duplicates are merged, each entry listing the most common genes and DNA. The V and J calls were not made by the authors but by TCRdb's processing. This sample holds about 670,000 distinct CDR3 sequences; 52% were observed only once. The ten largest account for 13% of the sample.

The CDR3 runs 11 amino acids, cysteine and phenylalanine included. Only the CDR3 part of the read is kept: 33 bases, read in frame from the first base. From the germline V gene, CDR1 is SQVTM and CDR2 is ANQGSEA. The donors were 40 or so Caucasian individuals from Russia, aged roughly 6 to 90 years, who were systemically healthy. Roughly 11 milliliters of peripheral blood were drawn from each donor into EDTA-treated Vacutainer tubes. PBMCs were isolated by Ficoll-Paque density-gradient centrifugation, with at least 6 million obtained per sample. Trizol reagent was used to extract total RNA from PBMCs, with at least 6 micrograms per sample. For every donor, an aliquot of PBMCs went through flow cytometry to measure the percentages of naive CD45RAhigh/CD27high T cells. As to this clonotype: No cognate antigen has been identified for it. The junction shows a germline mismatch at one end, possibly a read error.

This sequence originates from a woman at least 80 years old in good health. The V gene is TRBV29-1 and the J gene is TRBJ1-1; no D gene is confidently identified. Material: blood. The nucleotide sequence reads TGCAGCGGTGAAACCTATACTGAAGCTTTCTTT. It translates to CSGETYTEAFF.